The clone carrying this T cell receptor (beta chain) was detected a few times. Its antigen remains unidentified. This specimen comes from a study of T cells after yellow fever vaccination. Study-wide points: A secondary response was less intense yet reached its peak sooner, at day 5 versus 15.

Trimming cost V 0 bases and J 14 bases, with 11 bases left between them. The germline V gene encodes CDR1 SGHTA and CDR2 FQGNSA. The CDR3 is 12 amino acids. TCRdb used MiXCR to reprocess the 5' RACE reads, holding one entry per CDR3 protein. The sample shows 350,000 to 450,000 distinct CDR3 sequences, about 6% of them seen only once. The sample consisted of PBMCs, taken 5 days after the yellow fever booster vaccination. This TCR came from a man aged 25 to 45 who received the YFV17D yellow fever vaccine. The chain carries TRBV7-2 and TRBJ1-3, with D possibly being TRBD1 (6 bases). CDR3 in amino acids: CASSLAGGRLYF. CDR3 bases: TGTGCCAGCAGCTTAGCAGGGGGGCGATTATATTTT.